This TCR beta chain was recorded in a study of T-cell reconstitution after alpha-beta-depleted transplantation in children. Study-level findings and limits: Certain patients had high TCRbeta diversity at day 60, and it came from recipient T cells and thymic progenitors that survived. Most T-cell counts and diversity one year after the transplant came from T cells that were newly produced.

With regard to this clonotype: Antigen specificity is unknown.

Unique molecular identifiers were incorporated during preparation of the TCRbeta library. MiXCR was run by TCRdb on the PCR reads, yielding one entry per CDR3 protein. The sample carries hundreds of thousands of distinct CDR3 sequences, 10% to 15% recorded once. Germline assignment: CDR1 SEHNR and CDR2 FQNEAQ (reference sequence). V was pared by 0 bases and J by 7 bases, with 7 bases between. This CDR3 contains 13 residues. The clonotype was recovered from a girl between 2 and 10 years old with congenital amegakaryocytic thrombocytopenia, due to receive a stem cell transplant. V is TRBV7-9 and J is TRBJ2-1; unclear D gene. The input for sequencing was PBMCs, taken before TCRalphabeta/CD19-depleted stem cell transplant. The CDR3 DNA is TGTGCCAGCAGCTTAGCGTACGGGAATGAGCAGTTCTTC. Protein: CASSLAYGNEQFF.